The 9 T cell receptor beta chains presented below share a single source sample, sequenced in a study of cytomegalovirus exposure and HLA in healthy donors. The primer mix had 60 Vbeta and 13 Jbeta primers. The table came from immunoSEQ multiplex PCR; TCRdb's copy has only in-frame clones and leaves some out. The table records 140,000 to 150,000 clones, around 73% of them present only once. The sequenced sample consisted of PBMCs. Receptors were obtained from a female donor in good health and CMV-seronegative.

The table lists this clone with a few counts. The V call is TRBV15, the J call TRBJ1-1; D call uncertain. V was cut by 1 base and J by 1 base, with 4 bases left in between. Germline V gene lookup returns CDR1 LNHNV and CDR2 YYDKDF (reference sequence). This CDR3 has 13 amino acids. The DNA of the CDR3 is TGTGCCACCAGCAGAGGACAGAACACTGAAGCTTTCTTT. Translated: CATSRGQNTEAFF.

This clone has more than one count but fewer than ten. The chain recombines TRBV20-1 with TRBJ2-7; D remains unclear. V shed 3 bases and J shed 9 bases, with 12 bases lying between them. Germline V gene sequence: CDR1 DFQATT, CDR2 SNEGSKA (reference sequence). The CDR3 consists of 11 residues. In nucleotides, the CDR3 is TGCAGTGCTAGTGGCCCTTCAGGGCAGTACTTC. It specifies CSASGPSGQYF.

This chain links TRBV30 with TRBJ2-7; the match to TRBD1 covers 10 bases. The germline V gene encodes CDR1 GTSNPN and CDR2 SVGIG (reference sequence). This CDR3 is 13 amino acids long. J gave up 3 bases and V 3 bases, and 2 bases lay outside the gene matches. The CDR3 sequence is CAWSWTGGYEQYF. CDR3 coding DNA: TGTGCCTGGAGCTGGACAGGGGGCTACGAGCAGTACTTC.

This chain connects TRBV6-4 to TRBJ1-5; D unclear. CDR1 MRHNA and CDR2 SNTAGT come from the germline V gene. The CDR3 totals 14 residues. The V end was cut by 7 bases, the J end by 0 bases, with 10 bases between. The DNA of the CDR3 is TGTGCCAGCACAGGATCCCATAGCAATCAGCCCCAGCATTTT. Residues: CASTGSHSNQPQHF.

This sequence joins TRBV7-2 and TRBJ2-7, with a possible D match to TRBD2 (6 bases). The CDR3 consists of 15 residues. V was shortened by 8 bases and J by 3 bases, with 20 bases between the two germline ends. Germline CDR1 and CDR2: SGHTA and FQGNSA. Here the CDR3 reads CASSFGGGWGYEQYF. In DNA, the CDR3 is TGTGCCAGCTCCTTTGGTGGGGGGTGGGGCTACGAGCAGTACTTC.

The V gene is TRBV4-1, the J gene TRBJ2-5; D gene uncertain. With the DNA end fitting TRBJ2-7 better, the J assignment may be wrong. From germline, CDR1 is MGHRA and CDR2 YSYEKL. The CDR3 runs 15 residues. The CDR3 loop is CASSQDSGMDYEQYF. The CDR3 DNA is TGCGCCAGCAGCCAAGATTCTGGAATGGACTACGAGCAGTACTTC.

The V and J genes are TRBV11-3 and TRBJ2-2, with 7 bases lining up with TRBD1. There are 14 residues in the CDR3. V lost 5 bases, J lost 6 bases, and 6 bases stayed unmatched. CDR1 is SGHNT, CDR2 YENEEA, per germline. Here the CDR3 reads CASSLRTGAGELFF. The CDR3 nucleotides are TGTGCCAGCAGCCTACGGACAGGCGCCGGGGAGCTGTTTTTT.

This sequence joins TRBV13 and TRBJ1-2, with 9 positions matching TRBD1. The CDR3 is made up of 13 amino acids. V lost 2 bases to trimming and J lost 6 bases; unmatched junction nucleotides: 1. CDR1 is PRHDT and CDR2 is FYEKMQ in the germline V gene (reference sequence). CDR3 sequence (DNA): TGTGCCAGCAGCTTACGACAGGGGGATGGCTACACCTTC. Translation gives CASSLRQGDGYTF. Looking up the rest from reference TRBV13 and TRBJ1-2 gives the full variable domain: AAGVIQSPRHLIKEKRETATLKCYPIPRHDTVYWYQQGPGQDPQFLISFYEKMQSDKGSIPDRFSAQQFSDYHSELNMSSLELGDSALYFCASSLRQGDGYTFGSGTRLTVV.

The genes are TRBV28 and TRBJ1-2; maybe TRBD1 (5 bases). CDR1 is MDHEN, CDR2 SYDVKM, per germline. This CDR3 has 16 residues. V dropped 7 bases and J dropped 3 bases, with 21 bases sitting between them. CDR3 coding DNA: TGTGCCAGCATCACAAGAAAGCCTCAGGGCGACTATGGCTACACCTTC. It specifies CASITRKPQGDYGYTF.